The entry below gives a single T cell receptor beta chain sequence along with its context. Its antigen is still unknown. Isolated RNA was reverse transcribed in full, so expressed TCRB transcripts were sequenced. TCRdb keeps only in-frame clones here, not all; method: immunoSEQ multiplex PCR. The table lists a few hundred thousand clones, around 21% of them singletons. Germline V gene data show CDR1 as MNHNS and CDR2 as SASEGT. CDR3 size: 14 residues. Trimming cost V 8 bases and J 4 bases; bases outside gene matches: 9. The sample belongs to a study of beta chain features in type 1 diabetes. Sorting produced populations that all topped 98% purity. General study points: Patients showed naive, central memory and Treg TCRB repertoires that appeared more similar than those of healthy donors. Shorter TCRB CDR3s, moderately but significantly so, were found in Type 1 diabetes patients in all four CD4+ subsets.

The TCR was taken from a woman aged 40-49 years with type 1 diabetes. V is TRBV6-1 and J is TRBJ2-5; 8 nucleotides agree with TRBD2. The sequenced sample consisted of naive CD4+ T cells from blood. The chain's CDR3 is CASGTRGGLETQYF. Written as DNA, the CDR3 is TGTGCCAGCGGGACACGGGGGGGCCTAGAGACCCAGTACTTC.